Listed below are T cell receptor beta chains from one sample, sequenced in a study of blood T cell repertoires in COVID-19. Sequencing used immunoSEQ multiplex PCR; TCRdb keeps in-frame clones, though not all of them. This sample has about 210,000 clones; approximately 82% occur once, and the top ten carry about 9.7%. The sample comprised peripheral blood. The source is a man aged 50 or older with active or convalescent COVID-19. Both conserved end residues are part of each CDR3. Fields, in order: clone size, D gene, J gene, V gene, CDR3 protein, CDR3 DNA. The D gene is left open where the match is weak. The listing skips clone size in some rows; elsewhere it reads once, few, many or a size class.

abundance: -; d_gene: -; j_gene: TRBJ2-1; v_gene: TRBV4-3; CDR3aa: CASSQTPGGLSYNEQFF; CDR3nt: TGCGCCAGCAGCCAAACACCAGGGGGGCTGTCCTACAATGAGCAGTTCTTC
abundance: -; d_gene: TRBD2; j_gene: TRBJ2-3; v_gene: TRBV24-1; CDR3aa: CATSDPSGGTGFTDTQYF; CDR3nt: TGTGCCACCAGTGACCCTTCGGGGGGAACGGGGTTCACAGATACGCAGTATTTT
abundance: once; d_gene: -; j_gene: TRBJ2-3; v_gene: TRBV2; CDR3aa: CASKKESSTDTQYF; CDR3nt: TGTGCCAGCAAAAAAGAGAGTAGCACAGATACGCAGTATTTT
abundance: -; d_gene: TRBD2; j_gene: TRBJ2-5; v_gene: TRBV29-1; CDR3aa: CSAGDYESETQYF; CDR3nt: TGCAGCGCTGGGGACTACGAGTCGGAGACCCAGTACTTC
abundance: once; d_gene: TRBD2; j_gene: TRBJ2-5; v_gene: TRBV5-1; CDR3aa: CASSVSGGGQETQYF; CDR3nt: TGCGCCAGCAGCGTTAGCGGGGGGGGCCAAGAGACCCAGTACTTC
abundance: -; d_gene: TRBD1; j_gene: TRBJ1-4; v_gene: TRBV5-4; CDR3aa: CASSPSQGGEKLFF; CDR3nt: TGTGCCAGCAGCCCTTCGCAGGGGGGTGAAAAACTGTTTTTT
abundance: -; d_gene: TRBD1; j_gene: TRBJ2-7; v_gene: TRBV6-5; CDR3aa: CASSPVPTGFKQYF; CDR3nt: TGTGCCAGCAGCCCCGTACCGACAGGGTTTAAGCAGTACTTC
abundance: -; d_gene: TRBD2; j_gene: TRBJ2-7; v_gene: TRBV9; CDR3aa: CASSVGTGQTGLAGGRYEQYF; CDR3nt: TGTGCCAGCAGCGTAGGTACGGGACAGACAGGACTAGCGGGAGGGCGCTACGAGCAGTACTTC
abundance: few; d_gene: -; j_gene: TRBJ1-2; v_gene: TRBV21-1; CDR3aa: CASSKAGQVVDYGYTF; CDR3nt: TGTGCCAGCAGCAAAGCGGGACAGGTGGTAGATTATGGCTACACCTTC
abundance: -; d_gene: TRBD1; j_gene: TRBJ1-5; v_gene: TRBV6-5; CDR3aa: CASSYLEGAQPQHF; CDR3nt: TGTGCCAGCAGTTACCTCGAGGGGGCTCAGCCCCAGCATTTT
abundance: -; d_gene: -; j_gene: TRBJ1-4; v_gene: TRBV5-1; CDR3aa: CASSPGVQGWEKLFF; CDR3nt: TGCGCCAGCAGCCCTGGGGTGCAGGGTTGGGAAAAACTGTTTTTT
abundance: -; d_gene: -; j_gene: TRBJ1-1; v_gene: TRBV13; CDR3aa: CASSLKVQNEAFF; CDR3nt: TGTGCCAGCAGCTTAAAAGTTCAGAATGAAGCTTTCTTT
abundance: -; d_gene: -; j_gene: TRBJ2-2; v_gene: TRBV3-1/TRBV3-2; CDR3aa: CASSPPHLSVRPTGELFF; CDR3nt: TGTGCCAGCAGCCCTCCACACCTTAGCGTCCGGCCCACCGGGGAGCTGTTTTTT
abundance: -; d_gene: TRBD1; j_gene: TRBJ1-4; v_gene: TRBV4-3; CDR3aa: CASSPLDRFPNEKLFF; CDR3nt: TGCGCCAGCAGCCCCCTGGACAGGTTTCCGAATGAAAAACTGTTTTTT
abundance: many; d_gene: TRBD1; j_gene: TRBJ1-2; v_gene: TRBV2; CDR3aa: CASSPTGVYGYTF; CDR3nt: TGTGCCAGCAGTCCGACAGGGGTCTATGGCTACACCTTC
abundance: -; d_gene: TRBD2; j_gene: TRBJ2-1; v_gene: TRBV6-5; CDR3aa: CASGKRGALNEQFF; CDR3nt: TGTGCCAGCGGGAAGCGGGGGGCCTTAAATGAGCAGTTCTTC
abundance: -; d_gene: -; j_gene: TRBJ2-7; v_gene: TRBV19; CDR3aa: CASSSAEGYEQYF; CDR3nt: TGTGCCAGTAGTAGTGCGGAAGGCTACGAGCAGTACTTC
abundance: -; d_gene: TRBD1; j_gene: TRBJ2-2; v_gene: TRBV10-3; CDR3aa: CANRDRNTGELFF; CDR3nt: TGTGCCAACCGGGACAGAAACACCGGGGAGCTGTTTTTT
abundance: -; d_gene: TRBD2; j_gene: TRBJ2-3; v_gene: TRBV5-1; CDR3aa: CASSLGTSQLITQYF; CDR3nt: TGCGCCAGCAGCTTGGGGACTAGCCAACTGATTACGCAGTATTTT
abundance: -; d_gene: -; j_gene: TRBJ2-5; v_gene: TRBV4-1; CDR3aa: CASSQEGPLQYQETQYF; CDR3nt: TGCGCCAGCAGCCAAGAGGGGCCGCTGCAGTACCAAGAGACCCAGTACTTC
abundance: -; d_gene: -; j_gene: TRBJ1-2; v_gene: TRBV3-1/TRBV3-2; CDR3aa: CASSFLEGLGGYTF; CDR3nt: TGTGCCAGCAGCTTCTTAGAGGGCCTAGGTGGCTACACCTTC
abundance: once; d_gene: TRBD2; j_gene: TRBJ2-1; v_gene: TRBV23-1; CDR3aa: CASSQPSGGGNEQFF; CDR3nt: TGCGCCAGCAGTCAACCGTCCGGGGGGGGAAATGAGCAGTTCTTC
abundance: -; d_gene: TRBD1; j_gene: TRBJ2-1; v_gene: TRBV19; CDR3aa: CASSTGQGASYNEQFF; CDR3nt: TGTGCCAGTAGTACGGGACAGGGGGCCTCTTACAATGAGCAGTTCTTC
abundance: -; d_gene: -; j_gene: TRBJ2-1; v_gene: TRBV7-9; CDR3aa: CASSLTRGVENEQFF; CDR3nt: TGTGCCAGCAGCTTAACCAGGGGGGTCGAAAATGAGCAGTTCTTC
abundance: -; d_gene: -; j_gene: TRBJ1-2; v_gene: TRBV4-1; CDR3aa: CASSQDPLRNLYGYTF; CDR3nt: TGCGCCAGCAGCCAAGACCCTCTCAGGAACCTCTATGGCTACACCTTC
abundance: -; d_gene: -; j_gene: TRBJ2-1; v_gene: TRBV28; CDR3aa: CASSSGDLYNEQFF; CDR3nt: TGTGCCAGCAGTTCCGGAGACCTCTACAATGAGCAGTTCTTC
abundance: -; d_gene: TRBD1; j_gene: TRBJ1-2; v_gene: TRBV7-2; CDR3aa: CASSLDPLPGTGYGYTF; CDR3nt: TGTGCCAGCAGCTTAGATCCCCTTCCCGGGACAGGGTATGGCTACACCTTC
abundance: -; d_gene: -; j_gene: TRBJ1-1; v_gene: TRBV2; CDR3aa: CATAGQMNTEAFF; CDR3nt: TGTGCCACCGCGGGGCAAATGAACACTGAAGCTTTCTTT
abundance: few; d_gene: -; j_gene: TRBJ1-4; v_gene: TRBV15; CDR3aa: CATSRDFLGAGEKLFF; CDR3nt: TGTGCCACCAGCAGAGATTTTCTCGGCGCGGGGGAAAAACTGTTTTTT
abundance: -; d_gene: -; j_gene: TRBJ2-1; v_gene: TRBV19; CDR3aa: CASSMDRYNEQFF; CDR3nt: TGTGCCAGTAGTATGGACAGATACAATGAGCAGTTCTTC
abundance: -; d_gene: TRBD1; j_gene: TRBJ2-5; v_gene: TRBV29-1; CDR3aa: CSVGQGTETQYF; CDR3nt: TGCAGCGTAGGACAGGGGACGGAGACCCAGTACTTC
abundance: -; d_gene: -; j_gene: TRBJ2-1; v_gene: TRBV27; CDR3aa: CASSLHTYNEQFF; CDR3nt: TGTGCCAGCAGTTTGCACACCTACAATGAGCAGTTCTTC
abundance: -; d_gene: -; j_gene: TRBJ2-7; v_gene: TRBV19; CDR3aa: CASSLYGTPSYEQYF; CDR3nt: TGTGCCAGTAGTTTATACGGGACACCCTCCTACGAGCAGTACTTC
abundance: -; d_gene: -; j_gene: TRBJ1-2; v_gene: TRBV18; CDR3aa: CASSPLDSYGYTF; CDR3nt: TGTGCCAGCTCACCCCTGGACAGTTACGGCTACACCTTC
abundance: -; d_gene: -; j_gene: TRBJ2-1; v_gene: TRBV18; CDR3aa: CASSPQAGNEQFF; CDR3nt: TGTGCCAGCTCACCCCAGGCTGGGAATGAGCAGTTCTTC
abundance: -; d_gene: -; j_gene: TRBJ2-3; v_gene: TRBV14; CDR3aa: CASSQDRGTNTDTQYF; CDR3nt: TGTGCCAGCAGCCAAGATAGGGGGACAAACACAGATACGCAGTATTTT
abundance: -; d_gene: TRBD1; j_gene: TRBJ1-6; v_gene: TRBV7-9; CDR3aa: CASSFGTVTSPLHF; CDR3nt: TGTGCCAGCAGCTTCGGGACAGTAACTTCACCCCTCCACTTT